What follows are 32 T cell receptor beta chains derived from one specimen sequenced in a study of blood T cell repertoires in COVID-19. Some clones are missing from TCRdb's copy, which holds only in-frame ones; the method was immunoSEQ multiplex PCR. The sample includes 64,000 or so clones, roughly 93% of them seen just once. Input material: peripheral blood. These TCRs come from a human donor in a cohort sampled during active COVID-19.

J is TRBJ2-7 and V is TRBV4-1; a possible D gene is TRBD2 (5 bases). The V end lost 4 bases, the J end lost 3 bases, and 19 bases lay between the germline ends. CDR1 is MGHRA and CDR2 is YSYEKL in the germline V gene. The CDR3 consists of 16 residues. The CDR3 sequence is CASSRSSQAGNYEQYF. The CDR3 DNA follows: TGCGCCAGCAGCCGTTCGTCTCAGGCGGGCAACTACGAGCAGTACTTC.

The chain combines TRBV5-1 with TRBJ2-3; 7 bases map to TRBD2. Germline V gives CDR1 SGHRS, CDR2 YFSETQ. V dropped 2 bases and J dropped 0; count of bases not matched to a gene: 6. This CDR3 region has 16 residues. The CDR3 DNA follows: TGCGCCAGCAGCTTAAGCGGGGAGGCTAGCACAGATACGCAGTATTTT. Its protein is CASSLSGEASTDTQYF.

V is TRBV10-2 and J is TRBJ2-1, with 10 bases matching TRBD1. Germline CDR1 is WSHSY and CDR2 is SAAADI. V was clipped by 3 bases and J by 3 bases; unmatched bases: 2. The CDR3 is made up of 15 amino acids. The CDR3 reads CASSDGQGVYNEQFF. CDR3 bases: TGCGCCAGCAGTGACGGACAGGGGGTCTACAATGAGCAGTTCTTC.

The CDR3 is CASKSGGTGGYNEQFF. The CDR3 nucleotides read TGTGCCAGCAAGTCTGGGGGGACTGGGGGCTACAATGAGCAGTTCTTC. The rearrangement links TRBV28 to TRBJ2-1; possibly TRBD2 for D (6 bases). V was clipped by 7 bases and J by 3 bases, with 19 bases between them. Germline V CDR1 and CDR2: MDHEN, SYDVKM. CDR3 length equals 16 residues.

V gene TRBV19 combines with J gene TRBJ1-5; D unresolved. The V end was cut by 3 bases, the J end by 4 bases, with 10 bases between. Germline V gives CDR1 LNHDA, CDR2 SQIVND (reference sequence). There are 14 residues in the CDR3. The CDR3 DNA reads TGTGCCAGTAGTATGAGGCCCCTGAATCAGCCCCAGCATTTT. Protein: CASSMRPLNQPQHF. Using reference TRBV19 and TRBJ1-5 for the parts outside the CDR3, the full variable domain is DGGITQSPKYLFRKEGQNVTLSCEQNLNHDAMYWYRQDPGQGLRLIYYSQIVNDFQKGDIAEGYSVSREKKESFPLTVTSAQKNPTAFYLCASSMRPLNQPQHFGDGTRLSIL.

The chain recombines TRBV5-4 with TRBJ1-1, with D possibly TRBD1 on 6 matching bases. Trimming shortened V by 0 bases and J by 3 bases, and 12 bases separated the two germline ends. The germline V gene has CDR1 SGHNT and CDR2 YYREEE (reference sequence). This CDR3 has 15 residues. The CDR3 DNA reads as TGTGCCAGCAGCTTGGGACCGACAGGCGACACTGAAGCTTTCTTT. The encoded protein is CASSLGPTGDTEAFF.

V is TRBV15 and J is TRBJ2-7, with TRBD1 identical over 9 bases. The CDR3 covers 20 residues. Germline CDR1 is LNHNV and CDR2 is YYDKDF (reference sequence). Trimming took 0 bases from V and 0 from J; bases not matched to a gene: 15. The CDR3 loop is CATSRDQSDRGFTYSYEQYF. CDR3 in DNA: TGTGCCACCAGCAGAGATCAGTCCGACAGGGGGTTTACCTACTCCTACGAGCAGTACTTC.

This clone was counted a single time. The chain uses TRBV7-3 and TRBJ2-1; D gene unclear. This CDR3 is 12 amino acids long. The germline gives CDR1 SGHTA, CDR2 FQGTGA. The V end was cut by 4 bases, the J end by 6 bases, with 7 bases between. CDR3 amino acids: CASSYPGNEQFF. The CDR3 DNA is TGTGCCAGCAGCTACCCAGGCAATGAGCAGTTCTTC.

The chain links TRBV7-3 to TRBJ2-1; D may be TRBD2 (6 bases). The CDR3 is 15 amino acids. The V end lost 5 bases, the J end lost 2 bases, and 13 bases lay between the germline ends. Germline V gene sequence: CDR1 SGHTA, CDR2 FQGTGA. CDR3 coding DNA: TGTGCCAGCAGCCCCCCGGGAGTGGCCTACAATGAGCAGTTCTTC. It encodes CASSPPGVAYNEQFF.

This clone was observed once. The J gene is TRBJ2-7, the V gene TRBV5-4; D perhaps matches TRBD2 (6 bases). CDR1 and CDR2 from the germline V gene are SGHNT and YYREEE (reference sequence). This CDR3 region has 14 residues. Trimming cost V 0 bases and J 5 bases, with 12 bases left between them. CDR3 sequence reads: CASSLGPREDEQYF. The CDR3 nucleotides are TGTGCCAGCAGCTTGGGCCCTAGGGAGGACGAGCAGTACTTC. Supplemented by reference TRBV5-4 and TRBJ2-7, the full variable domain reads ETGVTQSPTHLIKTRGQQVTLRCSSQSGHNTVSWYQQALGQGPQFIFQYYREEENGRGNFPPRFSGLQFPNYSSELNVNALELDDSALYLCASSLGPREDEQYFGPGTRLTVT.

The chain recombines TRBV4-3 with TRBJ2-1, with 10 bases fitting TRBD1. CDR1 LGHNA and CDR2 YSLEER come from the germline V gene. V lost 0 bases, J lost 6 bases, and 5 bases stayed unmatched. The CDR3 spans 16 residues. The CDR3 sequence is CASSQDSGTGANEQFF. In nucleotides, the CDR3 is TGCGCCAGCAGCCAAGACAGCGGGACAGGGGCCAATGAGCAGTTCTTC.

This rearrangement joins TRBV2 to TRBJ2-3; TRBD2 is a possible D gene (6 bases). The V end lost 6 bases, the J end lost 1 base, and 14 bases lay between the germline ends. From germline, CDR1 is SNHLY and CDR2 FYNNEI. The CDR3 has 15 residues. The CDR3 DNA follows: TGTGCCAGCAGAGTACTCGGGAGTGGCACAGATACGCAGTATTTT. This sequence encodes CASRVLGSGTDTQYF.

The sample holds one count of this clone. Relative to the germline gene, one junction end is altered; a read error may explain this. V is TRBV10-3 and J is TRBJ2-5; perhaps TRBD2 as D (5 bases). CDR3 size: 11 residues. Germline loops: CDR1 ENHRY, CDR2 SYGVKD. The CDR3 is CAISGPGGSHF. The CDR3 bases are TGTGCCATCAGTGGCCCGGGCGGGTCGCACTTC.

This chain joins TRBV5-5 and TRBJ2-5; D is perhaps TRBD1 (6 bases). V gave up 4 bases and J gave up 2 bases, with 15 bases separating them. The germline gives CDR1 SGHKS, CDR2 YYEKEE (reference sequence). CDR3 length: 15 residues. This CDR3 reads CASSLFGQRQETQYF. The CDR3 bases are TGTGCCAGCAGCCTTTTCGGACAGCGGCAAGAGACCCAGTACTTC.

The chain is built from TRBV18 and TRBJ2-1; 9 bases align to TRBD1. Germline V CDR1 and CDR2: KGHSH, LQKENI. The CDR3 contains 17 residues. V gave up 0 bases and J gave up 3 bases; unmatched junction bases: 6. CDR3 nucleotides: TGTGCCAGCTCACCACCCCCGGGACAGGGCAGCTACAATGAGCAGTTCTTC. The encoded protein is CASSPPPGQGSYNEQFF.

CDR3 sequence reads: CASRLQGGARDTEYRGEYEQYF. The DNA of the CDR3 is TGTGCAAGTCGCTTACAAGGGGGTGCCCGGGACACCGAATACCGAGGGGAATACGAGCAGTACTTC. This chain links TRBV12-2 with TRBJ2-7; the table's D call of TRBD1 was not tested on the DNA. TRBV12-2 is a pseudogene segment. This CDR3 has 22 amino acids.

The V gene is TRBV20-1, the J gene TRBJ2-7, with D uncertain. The CDR3 extends over 9 amino acids. In germline, CDR1 is DFQATT, CDR2 SNEGSKA (reference sequence). V was trimmed by 6 bases and J by 12 bases, leaving 12 bases between them. In nucleotides, the CDR3 is TGCAGTGCGGGCAAATGGCTGTACTTC. Translation gives CSAGKWLYF.

The rearrangement joins TRBV19 to TRBJ2-3; TRBD2 matches 14 bases. V lost 3 bases, J lost 4 bases, and 3 bases stayed unmatched. The CDR3 is made up of 16 amino acids. Germline CDR1 and CDR2: LNHDA and SQIVND (reference sequence). CDR3 region: CASSIGTSGRADTQYF. The DNA of the CDR3 is TGTGCCAGTAGTATTGGGACTAGCGGGAGAGCAGATACGCAGTATTTT.

The V call is TRBV11-3, the J call TRBJ2-2; 9 nucleotides agree with TRBD2. V shed 1 base and J 6 bases; nucleotides not matched to a gene: 18. In germline, CDR1 is SGHNT, CDR2 YENEEA. The CDR3 covers 20 residues. The CDR3: CASSLAVAGGPLSYSGELFF. CDR3 bases: TGTGCCAGCAGCTTAGCGGTTGCGGGAGGGCCTCTCAGTTATTCCGGGGAGCTGTTTTTT.

V usage is TRBV7-2 and J usage is TRBJ2-5; 11 positions match TRBD2. The germline CDR1 and CDR2 sequences are SGHTA and FQGNSA. The junction had 4 bases not matched to a gene; V was cut back by 6 bases and J by 1 base. The CDR3 is made up of 15 amino acids. The CDR3 bases are TGTGCCAGCAGGTTTAGCGGGAGGGTCCAAGAGACCCAGTACTTC. Translation gives CASRFSGRVQETQYF.

The CDR3 DNA is TGCGCCAGCAGTGGAGCGGGACAGGGGATGCATGAGCAGTTCTTC. Translated, it gives CASSGAGQGMHEQFF. The V call is TRBV10-1, the J call TRBJ2-1; 10 bases agree with TRBD1. J gave up 8 bases and V 4 bases, and 8 bases lay outside the gene matches. Germline assignment: CDR1 WNHNN and CDR2 SYGVQD (reference sequence). The CDR3 consists of 15 residues.

The count of this clone is one. The chain joins TRBV5-5 to TRBJ2-1, with D possibly being TRBD1 (5 bases). The germline gives CDR1 SGHKS, CDR2 YYEKEE (reference sequence). This CDR3 contains 17 residues. The V end lost 0 bases, the J end lost 7 bases, and 20 bases lay between the germline ends. The CDR3 here is CASSLEPKGRERNEQFF. CDR3 nucleotides: TGTGCCAGCAGCTTGGAGCCCAAGGGGCGCGAGAGAAATGAGCAGTTCTTC.

This rearrangement joins TRBV9 to TRBJ2-3; tentatively, D is TRBD2 (7 bases). Germline V gene lookup returns CDR1 SGDLS and CDR2 YYNGEE. The ends were cut back, 5 bases at V and 0 bases at J, with 13 bases in the middle. The CDR3 covers 15 residues. CDR3 amino acids: CASSGGGYSTDTQYF. Here the CDR3 DNA reads TGTGCCAGCAGTGGGGGGGGCTATAGCACAGATACGCAGTATTTT. The entire variable domain, with the rest obtained from reference TRBV9 and TRBJ2-3, is as follows: DSGVTQTPKHLITATGQRVTLRCSPRSGDLSVYWYQQSLDQGLQFLIQYYNGEERAKGNILERFSAQQFPDLHSELNLSSLELGDSALYFCASSGGGYSTDTQYFGPGTRLTVL.

Only a few counts were recorded for this clone. This chain uses TRBV19 with TRBJ2-7, with a possible D match to TRBD1 (6 bases). CDR1 and CDR2 from the germline V gene are LNHDA and SQIVND (reference sequence). V lost 3 bases, J lost 2 bases, and 17 bases lay in between. CDR3 length: 16 residues. The CDR3 sequence: CASSMGHPRSAYEQYF. In DNA, the CDR3 is TGTGCCAGTAGTATGGGACACCCTCGGAGCGCCTACGAGCAGTACTTC.

This chain links TRBV2 with TRBJ2-7; D unresolved. Germline CDR1 and CDR2: SNHLY and FYNNEI. The CDR3 loop spans 10 amino acids. V shed 7 bases and J shed 7 bases, with 8 bases lying between them. This CDR3 is CASTTPEQYF. The CDR3 DNA sequence: TGTGCCAGCACGACTCCGGAGCAGTACTTC. Filled out from reference TRBV2 and TRBJ2-7, the complete variable domain reads EPEVTQTPSHQVTQMGQEVILRCVPISNHLYFYWYRQILGQKVEFLVSFYNNEISEKSEIFDDQFSVERPDGSNFTLKIRSTKLEDSAMYFCASTTPEQYFGPGTRLTVT.

The CDR3 coding sequence is TGTGCCAGTAGTACTGGAGGAGGGGGCATAGGGGGCTACACCTTC. Protein sequence: CASSTGGGGIGGYTF. This sequence joins TRBV19 and TRBJ1-2; 7 bases match TRBD1. Germline V gives CDR1 LNHDA, CDR2 SQIVND (reference sequence). V shed 4 bases and J 8 bases; nucleotides not matched to a gene: 13. This CDR3 is 15 amino acids long.

The V and J genes are TRBV4-3 and TRBJ2-2; D perhaps matches TRBD2 (5 bases). Trimming shortened V by 0 bases and J by 0 bases, and 11 bases separated the two germline ends. Germline CDR1 LGHNA, CDR2 YSLEER. This CDR3 is built from 17 residues. This CDR3 is CASSQDPPEANTGELFF. In DNA, the CDR3 is TGCGCCAGCAGCCAAGATCCCCCGGAGGCGAACACCGGGGAGCTGTTTTTT.

This chain connects TRBV12-3 or TRBV12-4 to TRBJ1-1; TRBD1 matches at 7 bases. The CDR3 totals 13 residues. V shed 5 bases and J 6 bases; nucleotides not matched to a gene: 6. The CDR3 nucleotides are TGTGCCAGCAGTCCGACAGGGCGGTCTGAAGCTTTCTTT. Encoded protein: CASSPTGRSEAFF.

The DNA for the CDR3 is TGTGCCAGCAGTTACTCACCTAGCGGGAATCCGCGAAATGAGCAGTTCTTC. Protein sequence: CASSYSPSGNPRNEQFF. The chain joins TRBV6-2 or TRBV6-3 to TRBJ2-1, with 9 bases fitting TRBD2. This CDR3 spans 17 amino acids. Unmatched junction bases numbered 10, after V lost 0 bases and J lost 7 bases. Germline V CDR1 and CDR2: MNHEY, SVGEGT.

The chain couples TRBV4-3 to TRBJ2-1; 8 bases match TRBD2. V was pared by 1 base and J by 6 bases, with 5 bases of the junction left unmatched. The CDR3 totals 15 residues. In germline, CDR1 is LGHNA, CDR2 YSLEER. CDR3 residues: CASSQGPGGFNEQFF. The CDR3 DNA is TGCGCCAGCAGCCAAGGTCCGGGAGGGTTCAATGAGCAGTTCTTC.

The chain combines TRBV10-1 with TRBJ2-2; 16 nucleotides line up with TRBD2. Germline CDR1 and CDR2: WNHNN and SYGVQD (reference sequence). The CDR3 runs to 17 residues. J was trimmed by 5 bases and V by 7 bases; bases with no gene match: 7. The CDR3 DNA is TGCGCCAGCAAGGGACTAGCGGGAGGGCGAGGTACCGGGGAGCTGTTTTTT. This gives the protein CASKGLAGGRGTGELFF.

The rearrangement joins TRBV7-3 to TRBJ1-1, with no clear D. Germline lookup yields CDR1 SGHTA and CDR2 FQGTGA. This CDR3 has 17 amino acids. Trimming pared 5 bases from V and 1 base from J, leaving 20 bases between. The CDR3 sequence: CASSTPLLGRRNTEAFF. CDR3 bases: TGTGCCAGCAGCACCCCCCTATTGGGTAGGAGGAACACTGAAGCTTTCTTT.